This TCR beta chain was found in a study of identical twins. Germline values: CDR1 SGHRS, CDR2 YFSETQ. The length of the CDR3 is 14 residues. Details on this clonotype: Sequence at one end of the junction differs from germline and may be a read error.

TCRdb re-derived calls from the 5' RACE reads in MiXCR, one entry per CDR3 protein. This table holds about 430,000 distinct CDR3 sequences, about 18% found once. The sequence was collected from a man aged 50 to 60 in good health. The sample consisted of naive T cells sorted from blood. The V call is TRBV5-1, the J call TRBJ2-1, with D possibly being TRBD1 (6 bases). CDR3 loop: CASSLEPGEFWRVF. The DNA for the CDR3 is TGCGCCAGCAGCTTGGAGCCAGGGGAATTTTGGAGAGTCTTC.